The 8 T cell receptor beta chains listed next were all sequenced from one sample in a study of CD8 T cells in ankylosing spondylitis. Each CDR3 protein is one row after TCRdb ran MiXCR on the 5' RACE reads. Found here are roughly 130,000 distinct CDR3 sequences, 7% to 10% of them singletons; the top ten hold roughly 8%. The sequencing sample was made of synovial fluid, either unsorted or a sorted T cell fraction (not recorded which). Receptors were obtained from a male donor with ankylosing spondylitis.

The chain carries TRBV20-1 and TRBJ2-1; tentative D call: TRBD1 (6 bases). Germline loops: CDR1 DFQATT, CDR2 SNEGSKA (reference sequence). Deletions cut 0 bases from V and 2 bases from J, with 14 bases between. The CDR3 length is 16 residues. CDR3 residues: CSARDPGKGAYNEQFF. DNA for the CDR3: TGCAGTGCTAGAGATCCGGGGAAGGGGGCCTACAATGAGCAGTTCTTC.

The chain employs TRBV25-1 and TRBJ2-2; D remains unclear. Germline CDR1 is MGHDK and CDR2 is SYGVNS. V was pared by 3 bases and J by 5 bases, with 16 bases between. The CDR3 is 16 residues long. The CDR3 DNA sequence: TGTGCCAGCAGTGATACTGTGGGGTCTCGGACCGGGGAGCTGTTTTTT. This gives the protein CASSDTVGSRTGELFF.

This clonotype was observed many times. The gene calls are TRBV7-2 and TRBJ2-4; no definite D call. The CDR3 spans 13 residues. With 1 base removed from V and 9 bases from J, the gap between germline ends came to 10 bases. The germline V gene encodes CDR1 SGHTA and CDR2 FQGNSA. The DNA for the CDR3 is TGTGCCAGCAGCTTAGAGACGCGTGGCATTCAGTACTTC. Translated: CASSLETRGIQYF. The whole variable domain, remainder taken from reference TRBV7-2 and TRBJ2-4, is GAGVSQSPSNKVTEKGKDVELRCDPISGHTALYWYRQSLGQGLEFLIYFQGNSAPDKSGLPSDRFSAERTGGSVSTLTIQRTQQEDSAVYLCASSLETRGIQYFGAGTRLSVL.

The rearrangement links TRBV6-1 to TRBJ1-4; no clear D gene. The CDR3 is 14 amino acids. V lost 6 bases to trimming and J lost 6 bases, with 14 bases between them. CDR1 MNHNS and CDR2 SASEGT come from the germline V gene. The CDR3 sequence is CASSLVSGYEKLFF. For the CDR3, the DNA is TGTGCCAGCAGCCTCGTAAGCGGTTATGAAAAACTGTTTTTT.

This clonotype was found a few times. The chain is built from TRBV6-1 and TRBJ1-1, with TRBD1 matching over 7 bases. Germline V CDR1 and CDR2: MNHNS, SASEGT. The V and J ends lost 7 bases and 1 base, in that order; junction bases with no gene match: 6. The CDR3 sequence is 14 residues long. The CDR3 loop is CASTMDRQNTEAFF. The DNA of the CDR3 is TGTGCCAGCACCATGGACAGGCAGAACACTGAAGCTTTCTTT.

This clonotype was seen at least ten times. CDR3 amino acids: CAISEYGLAGVNTGELFF. CDR3 in DNA: TGTGCCATCAGTGAATACGGACTAGCGGGAGTGAACACCGGGGAGCTGTTTTTT. The chain is built from TRBV10-3 and TRBJ2-2, with 13 nucleotides matching TRBD2. The length of the CDR3 is 18 residues. Germline CDR1 and CDR2: ENHRY and SYGVKD. Trimming cost V 3 bases and J 1 base; bases outside gene matches: 5.

This clonotype was seen repeatedly, ten times or more. The chain is built from TRBV20-1 and TRBJ1-1, with TRBD1 as a possible D gene (5 bases). Trimming cost V 0 bases and J 8 bases, with 7 bases left between them. The CDR3 loop spans 11 amino acids. The germline V gene encodes CDR1 DFQATT and CDR2 SNEGSKA (reference sequence). The CDR3, as DNA: TGCAGTGCTAGAGATCACAGGGAAGCTTTCTTT. Translation gives CSARDHREAFF.

There are a few counts of this clonotype. The chain is built from TRBV18 and TRBJ1-1; possibly TRBD1 for D (6 bases). The CDR3 spans 15 residues. The V and J ends lost 4 bases and 5 bases respectively, with 17 bases between them. CDR1 and CDR2 from the germline V gene are KGHSH and LQKENI. As DNA, the CDR3 is TGTGCCAGCTCACACAGGGTGGTGACGGGAACTGAAGCTTTCTTT. Protein product: CASSHRVVTGTEAFF.